This TCR beta chain appears in the sequencing data of a study of cytomegalovirus exposure and HLA in healthy donors. Study-wide points: Cytomegalovirus-associated status was assigned to some 160 TCR beta chains. In a later analysis, at a false discovery rate of 0.05, fewer than 20,000 TCR beta sequences were associated with HLA alleles. In a later analysis, productive TCRs from donors in an Asian-associated ancestry cluster reportedly carried fewer N-insertions than the cohort mean. Clonal expansion, a later analysis showed, was greater in HLA-associated TCR beta chains than in equally common others.

Germline values: CDR1 MNHEY, CDR2 SMNVEV (reference sequence). V lost 2 bases to trimming and J lost 0 bases; unmatched junction nucleotides: 18. The CDR3 is made up of 20 amino acids. Primers for the PCR totalled 60 Vbeta and 13 Jbeta. Sequencing used immunoSEQ multiplex PCR; TCRdb keeps in-frame clones, though not all of them. Of under 95,000 clones listed, approximately 75% were seen once; the top ten hold about an eighth. As to this clone: Its antigen is as yet unknown.

The TCR sequence derives from a woman aged 40-49 years in good health and CMV-seropositive. The V and J genes are TRBV27 and TRBJ2-7; TRBD1 agrees at 8 bases. The specimen sequenced was PBMCs. CDR3 in amino acids: CASSLRWTGFGGPDSYEQYF. The DNA of the CDR3 is TGTGCCAGCAGTTTACGGTGGACAGGGTTTGGGGGACCGGACTCCTACGAGCAGTACTTC.